One sample yielded the 25 T cell receptor beta chains listed below, sequenced in a study of T-cell reconstitution after alpha-beta-depleted transplantation in children. Molecular barcoding with unique molecular identifiers was used for the TCRbeta library. One entry per CDR3 protein results from TCRdb running MiXCR on the PCR reads. The sample includes around 230,000 distinct CDR3 sequences, approximately 19% of them seen just once. The sequenced sample was PBMCs, mostly from graft donor cells, obtained 360 days after TCRalphabeta/CD19-depleted stem cell transplant. The receptor source for this set is a male patient aged 2 to 10 who had a stem cell transplant for acute lymphoblastic leukemia, so the T cells may come from the graft donor.

The genes are TRBV5-1 and TRBJ1-3; 7 nucleotides match TRBD1. This CDR3 region has 16 residues. J lost 0 bases, V lost 4 bases, and 7 bases had no gene match. Germline CDR1 and CDR2: SGHRS and YFSETQ. CDR3 nucleotide sequence: TGCGCCAGCAGCCCGGGACAGCCATTCTCTGGAAACACCATATATTTT. The encoded protein is CASSPGQPFSGNTIYF. Variable domain in full (rest from reference TRBV5-1 and TRBJ1-3): KAGVTQTPRYLIKTRGQQVTLSCSPISGHRSVSWYQQTPGQGLQFLFEYFSETQRNKGNFPGRFSGRQFSNSRSEMNVSTLELGDSALYLCASSPGQPFSGNTIYFGEGSWLTVV.

The chain uses TRBV12-3 or TRBV12-4 and TRBJ1-5; 10 nucleotides align to TRBD1. J gave up 7 bases and V 7 bases, and 10 bases lay outside the gene matches. There are 15 residues in the CDR3. The CDR3 nucleotides read TGTGCCAGCACCACCTCCCGGACAGGGGGACAGCCCCAGCATTTT. Encoded protein: CASTTSRTGGQPQHF.

This clonotype was picked up a small number of times. The chain uses TRBV29-1 and TRBJ1-2; D is uncertain. The V end lost 0 bases, the J end lost 6 bases, and 5 bases lay between the germline ends. The CDR3 runs to 11 residues. Germline CDR1 SQVTM, CDR2 ANQGSEA. Here the CDR3 DNA reads TGCAGCGTTGAAGATAGGGATGGCTACACCTTC. Translating gives CSVEDRDGYTF.

In its sample, this clonotype was seen a few times. This rearrangement joins TRBV7-2 to TRBJ1-5; D is ambiguous. The CDR3 runs to 16 residues. V gave up 2 bases and J gave up 4 bases, with 15 bases separating them. From germline, CDR1 is SGHTA and CDR2 FQGNSA. The chain's CDR3 is CASSLISGEPNQPQHF. DNA for the CDR3: TGTGCCAGCAGCTTAATTTCCGGCGAACCTAATCAGCCCCAGCATTTT.

A remark on this clonotype: The junction shows a germline mismatch at one end, possibly a read error. J is TRBJ2-2 and V is TRBV3-1, with TRBD2 matching over 16 bases. The V gene's germline CDR1 is LGHDT and CDR2 YNNKEL (reference sequence). The CDR3 length is 19 residues. Written as DNA, the CDR3 is TGTACCAGCAGTTTAGCTATGGGACTAGCGGGAGGGGCATCCGGGGAGCTGTTTTTT. The encoded protein is CTSSLAMGLAGGASGELFF.

This clonotype appeared once. The CDR3 protein is CSARRQGGSEAFF. Written as DNA, the CDR3 is TGCAGCGCCCGAAGGCAGGGAGGCTCTGAAGCTTTCTTT. V and J are TRBV29-1 and TRBJ1-1; D perhaps matches TRBD1 (5 bases). Germline V gene sequence: CDR1 SQVTM, CDR2 ANQGSEA. The CDR3 has 13 amino acids. V lost 7 bases and J lost 6, with 18 bases in between.

This clonotype was detected a few times. For the CDR3, the DNA is TGTGCCAGCAGCTTAGGAGCGGACAATGAGCAGTTCTTC. Amino acids: CASSLGADNEQFF. This chain connects TRBV7-9 to TRBJ2-1; D might be TRBD2 (5 bases). The germline V gene has CDR1 SEHNR and CDR2 FQNEAQ (reference sequence). The germline V and J ends were trimmed by 1 base and 5 bases, with 6 bases remaining between them. This CDR3 region has 13 residues.

V gene TRBV3-1 combines with J gene TRBJ2-2; 9 bases agree with TRBD1. V gave up 5 bases and J gave up 6 bases; unmatched junction bases: 4. CDR1 LGHDT and CDR2 YNNKEL come from the germline V gene (reference sequence). The CDR3 is made up of 14 amino acids. The CDR3 DNA reads TGTGCCAGCAGCGACAGGGGGGAGTCCGGGGAGCTGTTTTTT. Translation gives CASSDRGESGELFF.

This clonotype has ten or more counts. This chain joins TRBV29-1 and TRBJ2-7; 9 nucleotides match TRBD1. The CDR3 sequence is 13 residues long. In germline, CDR1 is SQVTM, CDR2 ANQGSEA. The J segment lost 5 bases and the V segment lost 7 bases, leaving 9 bases of the junction unmatched. DNA of the CDR3: TGCAGCGCTGACGGACAGGGGAGGAACGAGCAGTACTTC. This encodes CSADGQGRNEQYF.

The chain employs TRBV29-1 and TRBJ2-5; 8 bases are shared with TRBD1. The V and J ends lost 8 bases and 4 bases, in that order; junction bases with no gene match: 9. Germline V lookup: CDR1 SQVTM, CDR2 ANQGSEA. This CDR3 spans 13 amino acids. CDR3 loop: CSPPGQGRETQYF. CDR3 coding DNA: TGCAGCCCCCCCGGACAGGGCCGAGAGACCCAGTACTTC. Filled out from reference TRBV29-1 and TRBJ2-5, the complete variable domain reads SAVISQKPSRDICQRGTSLTIQCQVDSQVTMMFWYRQQPGQSLTLIATANQGSEATYESGFVIDKFPISRPNLTFSTLTVSNMSPEDSSIYLCSPPGQGRETQYFGPGTRLLVL.

This clonotype was detected a few times. This chain connects TRBV20-1 to TRBJ1-1; 8 bases are a match to TRBD1. V lost 1 base to trimming and J lost 1 base; unmatched junction nucleotides: 2. The CDR3 extends over 14 amino acids. The V gene's germline CDR1 is DFQATT and CDR2 SNEGSKA (reference sequence). The CDR3 loop reads CSARGQGQNTEAFF. The CDR3 DNA follows: TGCAGTGCTAGAGGACAGGGGCAGAACACTGAAGCTTTCTTT.

This chain links TRBV9 with TRBJ2-2, with TRBD2 identical over 9 bases. With 6 bases clipped from V and 2 bases from J, the junction kept 11 bases outside the gene matches. This CDR3 has 17 residues. CDR1 and CDR2 (germline): SGDLS, YYNGEE. The CDR3 protein is CASNIRASGVNTGELFF. In DNA, the CDR3 is TGTGCCAGCAACATACGGGCTAGCGGGGTAAACACCGGGGAGCTGTTTTTT.

At least ten counts were recorded for this clonotype. This sequence joins TRBV23-1 and TRBJ1-1, with 7 positions matching TRBD1. TRBV23-1 is recorded as an ORF, its role being uncertain. The V and J ends lost 3 bases and 2 bases, in that order; junction bases with no gene match: 3. This CDR3 comprises 14 residues. The CDR3 reads CASSHDRVNTEAFF. The CDR3 DNA reads as TGCGCCAGCAGTCACGACAGGGTCAACACTGAAGCTTTCTTT.

The chain is built from TRBV29-1 and TRBJ2-3; 10 nucleotides align to TRBD1. With 1 base clipped from V and 2 bases from J, the junction kept 27 bases outside the gene matches. Germline CDR1 and CDR2: SQVTM and ANQGSEA. The CDR3 has 23 amino acids. The CDR3 here is CSVEGVSRPDRGRMYGHTDTQYF. In DNA, the CDR3 is TGCAGCGTTGAAGGAGTTTCTCGCCCAGACAGGGGGCGAATGTATGGACACACAGATACGCAGTATTTT.

This clonotype was recorded many times. The CDR3 reads CASSLVGGTSGSNEQFF. CDR3 in DNA: TGTGCCAGCAGCTTAGTAGGAGGGACTAGCGGGAGTAATGAGCAGTTCTTC. The gene calls are TRBV7-8 and TRBJ2-1; TRBD2 agrees at 14 bases. The CDR3 runs to 17 residues. J was trimmed by 7 bases and V by 1 base; bases with no gene match: 6. CDR1 and CDR2 (germline): SGHVS, FQNEAQ.

The J gene is TRBJ2-1, the V gene TRBV11-3, with D tentatively TRBD2 (6 bases). The CDR3 spans 15 residues. Per germline, CDR1 SGHNT and CDR2 YENEEA. The V end was cut by 5 bases, the J end by 3 bases, with 14 bases between. In DNA form, the CDR3 reads TGTGCCAGCAGCACTATAGCGGACCGCTACAATGAGCAGTTCTTC. Amino acids: CASSTIADRYNEQFF.

There are a few counts of this clonotype. The chain uses TRBV5-4 and TRBJ1-1, with 7 positions matching TRBD1. The V segment lost 2 bases and the J segment 1 base; nucleotides outside the gene matches: 2. The CDR3 has 14 amino acids. Germline V lookup: CDR1 SGHNT, CDR2 YYREEE (reference sequence). The CDR3 region is CASSFRGGNTEAFF. CDR3 coding DNA: TGTGCCAGCAGCTTCAGGGGGGGGAACACTGAAGCTTTCTTT.

V and J are TRBV12-3 or TRBV12-4 and TRBJ2-5; TRBD2 might be the D (5 bases). V lost 5 bases, J lost 4 bases, and 17 bases lay in between. There are 15 residues in the CDR3. The CDR3 sequence: CASSNGPAVRETQYF. The CDR3 DNA is TGTGCCAGCAGTAACGGACCAGCGGTGAGAGAGACCCAGTACTTC.

The V call is TRBV15, the J call TRBJ2-3; either TRBD1 or TRBD2 may fit D (5 bases each). This CDR3 region has 14 residues. Germline V gives CDR1 LNHNV, CDR2 YYDKDF (reference sequence). The germline V and J ends were trimmed by 3 bases and 5 bases, with 12 bases remaining between them. This chain's CDR3 is CATSRRSGGDTQYF. CDR3 DNA: TGTGCCACCAGCAGGCGTTCTGGGGGAGATACGCAGTATTTT.

This clonotype was counted a few times. The rearrangement joins TRBV3-1 to TRBJ2-2, with unresolved D. The germline V and J ends were trimmed by 4 bases and 8 bases, with 8 bases remaining between them. There are 12 residues in the CDR3. Germline values: CDR1 LGHDT, CDR2 YNNKEL (reference sequence). The CDR3 sequence is CASSRNGGELFF. In nucleotides, the CDR3 is TGTGCCAGCAGCCGTAACGGAGGGGAGCTGTTTTTT.

The chain combines TRBV12-3 or TRBV12-4 with TRBJ1-2; D is uncertain. V shed 9 bases and J shed 0 bases, with 11 bases lying between them. The CDR3 covers 13 residues. CDR3 bases: TGTGCCAGTTCCCGGATAGCTAACTATGGCTACACCTTC. It translates to CASSRIANYGYTF.

This clonotype was seen at least ten times. The rearrangement joins TRBV6-2 or TRBV6-3 to TRBJ2-1; 12 bases align to TRBD2. This CDR3 contains 16 residues. V trimming: 6 bases; J trimming: 5 bases; junction bases outside the gene matches: 8. Per germline, CDR1 MNHEY and CDR2 SVGEGT. The CDR3 spells CASSPLGTSGHNEQFF. CDR3 sequence (DNA): TGTGCCAGCAGCCCACTAGGGACTAGCGGGCACAATGAGCAGTTCTTC.

The chain employs TRBV6-2 or TRBV6-3 and TRBJ1-1; 7 positions agree with TRBD1. Trimming removed 6 bases from V and 0 bases from J; junction bases left unmatched: 7. CDR1 and CDR2 (germline): MNHEY, SVGEGT. CDR3 length: 15 amino acids. CDR3 protein: CASRSPGQMNTEAFF. The CDR3 coding sequence is TGTGCCAGCAGATCGCCGGGACAGATGAACACTGAAGCTTTCTTT.

This clonotype was observed a handful of times. The gene calls are TRBV4-3 and TRBJ2-7, with TRBD1 matching over 12 bases. The CDR3 is 18 amino acids. Germline lookup yields CDR1 LGHNA and CDR2 YSLEER. J lost 4 bases, V lost 0 bases, and 10 bases had no gene match. CDR3 nucleotides: TGCGCCAGCAGCCAAGATTTAGGGAAGGGACAGGGGGCGTACGAGCAGTACTTC. Protein sequence: CASSQDLGKGQGAYEQYF.

This clonotype has just a few counts. V and J are TRBV24-1 and TRBJ2-2; D uncertain. V gave up 0 bases and J gave up 3 bases, with 7 bases separating them. This CDR3 contains 15 residues. In germline, CDR1 is KGHDR, CDR2 SFDVKD. As DNA, the CDR3 is TGTGCCACCAGTGATTTGGTCCAGGACACCGGGGAGCTGTTTTTT. Translation gives CATSDLVQDTGELFF.